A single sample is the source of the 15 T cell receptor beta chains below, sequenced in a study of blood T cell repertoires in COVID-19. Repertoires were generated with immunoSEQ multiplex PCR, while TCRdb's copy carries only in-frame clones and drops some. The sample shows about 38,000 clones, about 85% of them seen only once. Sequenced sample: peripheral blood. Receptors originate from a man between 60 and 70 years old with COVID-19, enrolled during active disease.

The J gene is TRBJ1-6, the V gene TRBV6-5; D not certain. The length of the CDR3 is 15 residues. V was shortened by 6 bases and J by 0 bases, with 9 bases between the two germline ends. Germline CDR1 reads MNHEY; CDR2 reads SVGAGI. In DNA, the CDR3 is TGTGCCAGCAGGGCTCGGGGCTCCTATAATTCACCCCTCCACTTT. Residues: CASRARGSYNSPLHF.

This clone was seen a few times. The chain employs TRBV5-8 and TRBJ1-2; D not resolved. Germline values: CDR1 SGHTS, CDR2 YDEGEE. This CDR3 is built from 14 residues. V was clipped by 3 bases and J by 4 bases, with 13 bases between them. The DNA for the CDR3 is TGTGCCAGCAGCTCTCGAGCCACCCTCTATGGCTACACCTTC. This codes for CASSSRATLYGYTF.

The CDR3 is CASSFKSEVQQKYF. For the CDR3, the DNA is TGTGCCAGCAGTTTTAAGTCTGAGGTTCAGCAAAAGTACTTC. J is TRBJ2-5 and V is TRBV27; D gene uncertain. This CDR3 spans 14 amino acids. Germline V gene sequence: CDR1 MNHEY, CDR2 SMNVEV (reference sequence). The V gene lost 3 bases and the J gene lost 12 bases, with 20 bases spanning the gap.

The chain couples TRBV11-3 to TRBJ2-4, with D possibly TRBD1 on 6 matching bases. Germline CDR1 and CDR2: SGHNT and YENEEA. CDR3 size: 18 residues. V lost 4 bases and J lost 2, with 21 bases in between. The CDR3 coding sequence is TGTGCCAGCAGCTCCAGAGGTGGACAGTTAGAAACCAAAAACATTCAGTACTTC. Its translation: CASSSRGGQLETKNIQYF.

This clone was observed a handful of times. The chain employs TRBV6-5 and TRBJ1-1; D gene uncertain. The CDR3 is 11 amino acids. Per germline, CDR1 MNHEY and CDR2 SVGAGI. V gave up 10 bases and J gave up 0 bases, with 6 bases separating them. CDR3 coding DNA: TGTGCCACTCGGGTGAACACTGAAGCTTTCTTT. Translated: CATRVNTEAFF.

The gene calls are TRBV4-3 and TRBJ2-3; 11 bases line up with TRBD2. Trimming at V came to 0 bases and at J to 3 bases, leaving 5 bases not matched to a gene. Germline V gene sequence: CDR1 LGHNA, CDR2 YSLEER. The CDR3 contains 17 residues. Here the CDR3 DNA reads TGCGCCAGCAGCCAAGATTCGCCTAGCGGGAGGACAGATACGCAGTATTTT. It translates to CASSQDSPSGRTDTQYF.

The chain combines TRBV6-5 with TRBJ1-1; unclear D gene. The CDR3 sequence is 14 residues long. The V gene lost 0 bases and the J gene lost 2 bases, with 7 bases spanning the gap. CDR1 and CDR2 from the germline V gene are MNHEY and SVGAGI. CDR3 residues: CASSYSEGNTEAFF. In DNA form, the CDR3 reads TGTGCCAGCAGTTACTCAGAGGGTAACACTGAAGCTTTCTTT.

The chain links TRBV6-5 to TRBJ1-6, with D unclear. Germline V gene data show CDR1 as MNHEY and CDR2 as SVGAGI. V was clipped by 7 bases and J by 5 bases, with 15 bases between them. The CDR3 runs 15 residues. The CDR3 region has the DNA TGTGCCAGCATGGGAGGGAGTAGGGATAATTCACCCCTCCACTTT. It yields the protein CASMGGSRDNSPLHF.

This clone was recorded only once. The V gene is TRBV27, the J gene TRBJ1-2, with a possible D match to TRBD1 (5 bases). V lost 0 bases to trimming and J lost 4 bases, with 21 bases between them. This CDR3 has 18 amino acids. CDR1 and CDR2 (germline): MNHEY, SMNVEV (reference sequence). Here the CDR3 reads CASSLSNGGTGGSYGYTF. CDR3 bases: TGTGCCAGCAGTTTATCGAATGGGGGGACGGGCGGATCCTATGGCTACACCTTC.

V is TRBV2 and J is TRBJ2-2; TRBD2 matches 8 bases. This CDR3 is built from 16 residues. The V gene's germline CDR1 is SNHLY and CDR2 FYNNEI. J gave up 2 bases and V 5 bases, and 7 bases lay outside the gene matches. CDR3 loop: CASSNPGGGNTGELFF. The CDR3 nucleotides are TGTGCCAGCAGTAACCCGGGAGGGGGTAACACCGGGGAGCTGTTTTTT.

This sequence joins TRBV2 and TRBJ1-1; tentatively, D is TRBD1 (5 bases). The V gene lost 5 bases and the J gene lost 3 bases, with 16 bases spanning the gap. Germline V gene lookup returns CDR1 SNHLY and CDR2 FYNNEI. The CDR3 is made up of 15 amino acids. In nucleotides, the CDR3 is TGTGCCAGCAGTTCGGGGCCCGGGAGTGACACTGAAGCTTTCTTT. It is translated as CASSSGPGSDTEAFF.

The CDR3 loop reads CASSFRQGWSGNTIYF. The CDR3, as DNA: TGTGCCAGCAGTTTCAGACAGGGATGGTCTGGAAACACCATATATTTT. The chain carries TRBV27 and TRBJ1-3; 7 bases align to TRBD1. The length of the CDR3 is 16 residues. Germline CDR1 reads MNHEY; CDR2 reads SMNVEV (reference sequence). V shed 3 bases, J shed 1 base, and the junction held 6 bases outside the gene matches.

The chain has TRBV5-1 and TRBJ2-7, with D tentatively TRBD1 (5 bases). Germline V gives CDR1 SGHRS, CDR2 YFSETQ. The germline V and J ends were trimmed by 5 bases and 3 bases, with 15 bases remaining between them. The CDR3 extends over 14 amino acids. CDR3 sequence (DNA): TGCGCCAGCAGGACACCCGAAGGGGACTACGAGCAGTACTTC. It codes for CASRTPEGDYEQYF.

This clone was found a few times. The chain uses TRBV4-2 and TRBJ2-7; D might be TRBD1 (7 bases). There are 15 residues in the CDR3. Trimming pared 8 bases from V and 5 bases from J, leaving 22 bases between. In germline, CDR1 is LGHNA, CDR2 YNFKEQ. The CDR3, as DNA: TGTGCCAGCGACCCGGGAGCAGGGGGGCCTGACGAGCAGTACTTC. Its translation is CASDPGAGGPDEQYF.

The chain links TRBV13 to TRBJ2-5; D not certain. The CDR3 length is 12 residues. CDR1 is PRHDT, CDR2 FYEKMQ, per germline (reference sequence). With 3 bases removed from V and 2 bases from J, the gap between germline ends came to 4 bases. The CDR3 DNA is TGTGCCAGCAGCTTGAGTCAAGAGACCCAGTACTTC. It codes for CASSLSQETQYF. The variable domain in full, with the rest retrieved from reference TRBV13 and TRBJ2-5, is AAGVIQSPRHLIKEKRETATLKCYPIPRHDTVYWYQQGPGQDPQFLISFYEKMQSDKGSIPDRFSAQQFSDYHSELNMSSLELGDSALYFCASSLSQETQYFGPGTRLLVL.